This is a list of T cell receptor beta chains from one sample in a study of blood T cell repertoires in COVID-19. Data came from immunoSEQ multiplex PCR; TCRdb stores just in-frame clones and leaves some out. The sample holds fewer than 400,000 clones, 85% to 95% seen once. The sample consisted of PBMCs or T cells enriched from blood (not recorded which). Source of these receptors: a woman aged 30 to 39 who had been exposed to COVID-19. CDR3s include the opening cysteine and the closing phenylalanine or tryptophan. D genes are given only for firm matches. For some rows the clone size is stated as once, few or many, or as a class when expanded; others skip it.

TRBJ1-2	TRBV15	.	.	CATSRGFDSDNYGYTF	TGTGCCACCAGCAGAGGATTTGACAGCGATAACTATGGCTACACCTTC
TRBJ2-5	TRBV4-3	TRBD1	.	CASSQDGQGAITQYF	TGCGCCAGCAGCCAAGATGGACAGGGGGCCATTACCCAGTACTTC
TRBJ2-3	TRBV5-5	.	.	CASSPRSWGDTDTQYF	TGTGCCAGCAGCCCCCGCTCTTGGGGGGACACAGATACGCAGTATTTT
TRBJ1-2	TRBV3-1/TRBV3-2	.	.	CASSQAGGSYGYTF	TGTGCCAGCAGCCAAGCGGGAGGGTCCTATGGCTACACCTTC
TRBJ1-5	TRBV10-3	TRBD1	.	CAISEGLRQGSTQPQHF	TGTGCCATCAGTGAAGGCTTGAGACAGGGGTCCACTCAGCCCCAGCATTTT
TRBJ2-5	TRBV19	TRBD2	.	CASSTGPSGGWETQYF	TGTGCCAGTAGTACCGGCCCTAGCGGGGGGTGGGAGACCCAGTACTTC
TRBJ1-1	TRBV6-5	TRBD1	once	CAGGQGGGRTEAFF	TGTGCCGGAGGACAGGGGGGGGGACGCACTGAAGCTTTCTTT
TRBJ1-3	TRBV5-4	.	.	CASSLGVGLSGNTIYF	TGTGCCAGCAGCTTGGGAGTCGGGTTATCTGGAAACACCATATATTTT
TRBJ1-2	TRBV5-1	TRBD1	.	CASSRDRAAGYTF	TGCGCCAGCAGCAGAGACAGGGCTGCTGGCTACACCTTC
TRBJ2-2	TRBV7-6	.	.	CATTLEPGSWGELFF	TGTGCCACCACGCTCGAACCGGGTTCCTGGGGGGAGCTGTTTTTT
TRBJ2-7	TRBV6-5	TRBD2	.	CATHFSGGSYEQYF	TGTGCCACCCACTTTAGCGGGGGCTCCTACGAGCAGTACTTC
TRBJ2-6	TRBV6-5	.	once	CASEASGANVLTF	TGTGCCAGCGAGGCCTCTGGGGCCAACGTCCTGACTTTC
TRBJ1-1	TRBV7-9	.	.	CASSLDLARPADDEAFF	TGTGCCAGCAGCTTAGATTTGGCCAGGCCAGCGGATGATGAAGCTTTCTTT
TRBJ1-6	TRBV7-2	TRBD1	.	CASSFYGKQGALNSPLHF	TGTGCCAGCAGCTTTTACGGGAAACAGGGGGCGCTGAATTCACCCCTCCACTTT
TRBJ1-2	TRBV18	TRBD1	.	CASSPPPLGQINYGYTF	TGTGCCAGCTCACCACCGCCGCTGGGACAGATTAACTATGGCTACACCTTC
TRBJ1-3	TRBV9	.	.	CASSVEDTSGNTIYF	TGTGCCAGCAGCGTTGAGGACACCTCTGGAAACACCATATATTTT
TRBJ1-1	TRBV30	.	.	CAWLGQGMNTEAFF	TGTGCCTGGCTCGGACAAGGGATGAACACTGAAGCTTTCTTT
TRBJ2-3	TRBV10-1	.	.	CASSDCSREDTDTQYF	TGCGCCAGCAGTGACTGCTCTAGGGAGGACACAGATACGCAGTATTTT
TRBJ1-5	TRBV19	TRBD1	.	CASSPLTGTQPQHF	TGTGCCAGTAGTCCCCTGACAGGGACTCAGCCCCAGCATTTT
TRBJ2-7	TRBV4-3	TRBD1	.	CASSRSWTGTYEQYF	TGCGCCAGCAGCCGAAGTTGGACAGGGACCTACGAGCAGTACTTC
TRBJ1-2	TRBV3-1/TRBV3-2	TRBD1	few	CASSQDMGQYGYTF	TGTGCCAGCAGCCAAGATATGGGACAGTATGGCTACACCTTC
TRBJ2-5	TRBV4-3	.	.	CASSQDREGQETQYF	TGCGCCAGCAGCCAAGATCGTGAGGGTCAAGAGACCCAGTACTTC
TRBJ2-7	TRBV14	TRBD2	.	CASSPGTSAISYEQYF	TGTGCCAGCAGCCCGGGGACTAGCGCCATCTCCTACGAGCAGTACTTC
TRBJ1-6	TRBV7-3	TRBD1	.	CASSWGQGYNSPLHF	TGTGCCAGCAGTTGGGGACAGGGGTATAATTCACCCCTCCACTTT
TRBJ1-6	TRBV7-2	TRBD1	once	CASSGDSSPLHF	TGTGCCAGCAGCGGGGACAGCTCACCCCTCCACTTT
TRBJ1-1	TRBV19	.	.	CASIWRGTEAFF	TGTGCCAGTATCTGGAGGGGCACTGAAGCTTTCTTT
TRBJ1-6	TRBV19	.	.	CASSIVQGPLHF	TGTGCCAGTAGTATAGTGCAGGGTCCCCTCCACTTT
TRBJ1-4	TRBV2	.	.	CASSELGRGEKLFF	TGTGCCAGCAGTGAATTAGGGAGGGGGGAAAAACTGTTTTTT
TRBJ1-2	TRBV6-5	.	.	CASRKTGSNYGYTF	TGTGCCAGCAGAAAGACAGGATCTAACTATGGCTACACCTTC
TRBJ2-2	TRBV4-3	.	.	CASSQDRGDFRGTGELFF	TGCGCCAGCAGCCAAGATCGAGGGGACTTTAGGGGAACGGGGGAGCTGTTTTTT
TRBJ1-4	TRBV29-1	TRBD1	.	CSGSGGDEKLFF	TGCAGCGGCTCAGGGGGCGATGAAAAACTGTTTTTT
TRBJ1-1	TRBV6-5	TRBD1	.	CASSYNRDRATEAFF	TGTGCCAGCAGTTACAACCGGGACAGGGCCACTGAAGCTTTCTTT
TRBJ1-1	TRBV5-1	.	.	CASTPGGTTEAFF	TGCGCCAGCACCCCGGGGGGGACAACTGAAGCTTTCTTT
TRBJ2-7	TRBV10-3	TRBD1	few	CAISARQGDEQYF	TGTGCCATCAGTGCTAGACAGGGGGACGAGCAGTACTTC
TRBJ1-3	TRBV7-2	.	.	CASSPLSTNSGNTIYF	TGTGCCAGCAGCCCTTTGTCTACCAACTCTGGAAACACCATATATTTT
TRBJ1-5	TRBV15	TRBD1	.	CATSRDRTGPYQPQHF	TGTGCCACCAGCAGAGACCGGACAGGGCCATATCAGCCCCAGCATTTT
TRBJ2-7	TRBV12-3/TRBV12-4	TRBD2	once	CASESGGSYEQYF	TGTGCCAGCGAAAGCGGGGGGTCCTACGAGCAGTACTTC
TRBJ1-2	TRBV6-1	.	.	CASSEDLRLPYGYTF	TGTGCCAGCAGTGAAGATCTCAGACTCCCCTATGGCTACACCTTC